Below are 6 T cell receptor beta chains sequenced from a single sample in a study of CD8+ T cells in alopecia areata. RNA was isolated and reverse transcribed to cDNA, the sequencing template. Only in-frame clones appear in the TCRdb table, and some are missing; sequencing was by immunoSEQ multiplex PCR. The sample has 25,000 or so clones, roughly half seen once. Sequencing used NKG2D-high CD8+ T cells sorted from blood. Source of these receptors: a human donor with alopecia areata.

The chain links TRBV27 to TRBJ2-3; 12 bases map to TRBD2. Per the germline V gene, CDR1 is MNHEY and CDR2 is SMNVEV (reference sequence). With V trimmed by 6 bases and J by 4 bases, 5 bases remained unmatched. The CDR3 spans 15 residues. CDR3 sequence reads: CASSPSGRASDTQYF. The DNA for the CDR3 is TGTGCCAGCAGCCCTAGCGGGAGGGCGTCAGATACGCAGTATTTT.

The chain couples TRBV13 to TRBJ2-3, with unresolved D. This CDR3 is 12 amino acids long. The V end was cut by 5 bases, the J end by 3 bases, with 6 bases between. Germline V lookup: CDR1 PRHDT, CDR2 FYEKMQ (reference sequence). For the CDR3, the DNA is TGTGCCAGCAGCGTAGAAACAGATACGCAGTATTTT. Residues: CASSVETDTQYF.

CDR3 sequence (DNA): TGCGCCAGCAGCGGGGCAAGGGAGCAGTACTTC. This sequence encodes CASSGAREQYF. The rearrangement uses TRBV5-1 and TRBJ2-7, with a possible D match to TRBD1 (5 bases). V was clipped by 4 bases and J by 7 bases, with 9 bases between them. The CDR3 is made up of 11 amino acids. Germline V gene data show CDR1 as SGHRS and CDR2 as YFSETQ.

This rearrangement joins TRBV6-5 to TRBJ2-1, with unresolved D. The CDR3 runs to 13 residues. Germline V lookup: CDR1 MNHEY, CDR2 SVGAGI. V was clipped by 0 bases and J by 4 bases, with 4 bases between them. CDR3 amino acids: CASSYSKYNEQFF. CDR3 bases: TGTGCCAGCAGTTACTCGAAATACAATGAGCAGTTCTTC.

This chain links TRBV19 with TRBJ2-1, with TRBD2 matching 8 bases. This CDR3 has 14 amino acids. Germline CDR1 reads LNHDA; CDR2 reads SQIVND (reference sequence). The trim removed 3 bases at V and 8 bases at J, leaving 6 bases unmatched. This CDR3 reads CASSISPSGYEQFF. The CDR3 DNA is TGTGCCAGTAGTATCTCTCCTAGCGGGTATGAGCAGTTCTTC. Full variable domain (outside the CDR3, taken from reference TRBV19 and TRBJ2-1): DGGITQSPKYLFRKEGQNVTLSCEQNLNHDAMYWYRQDPGQGLRLIYYSQIVNDFQKGDIAEGYSVSREKKESFPLTVTSAQKNPTAFYLCASSISPSGYEQFFGPGTRLTVL.

This clone showed up just once. The chain combines TRBV11-2 with TRBJ2-1; TRBD1 or TRBD2 may be the D gene (7 bases each). The V gene lost 5 bases and the J gene lost 6 bases, with 17 bases spanning the gap. Germline V CDR1 and CDR2: SGHAT, FQNNGV. The CDR3 is 15 residues long. The CDR3 nucleotides are TGTGCCAGCAGCCCAACCAGGGGGAGGGCCAATGAGCAGTTCTTC. Protein sequence: CASSPTRGRANEQFF.